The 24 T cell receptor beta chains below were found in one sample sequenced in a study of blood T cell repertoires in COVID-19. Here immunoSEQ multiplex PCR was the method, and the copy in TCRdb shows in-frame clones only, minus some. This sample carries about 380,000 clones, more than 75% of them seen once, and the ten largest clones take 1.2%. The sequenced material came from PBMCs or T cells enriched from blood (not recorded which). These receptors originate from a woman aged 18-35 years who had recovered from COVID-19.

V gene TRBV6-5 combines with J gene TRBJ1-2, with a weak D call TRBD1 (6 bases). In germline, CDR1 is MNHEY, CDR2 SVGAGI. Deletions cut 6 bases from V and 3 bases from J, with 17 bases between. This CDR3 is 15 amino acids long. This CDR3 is CASSDAWTEDYGYTF. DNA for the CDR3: TGTGCCAGCAGCGACGCCTGGACAGAAGACTATGGCTACACCTTC.

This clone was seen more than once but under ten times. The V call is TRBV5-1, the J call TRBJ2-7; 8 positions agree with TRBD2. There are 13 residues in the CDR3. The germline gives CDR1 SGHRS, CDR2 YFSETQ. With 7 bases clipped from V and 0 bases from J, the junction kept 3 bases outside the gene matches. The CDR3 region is CASGLALSYEQYF. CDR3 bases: TGCGCCAGCGGACTAGCACTCTCCTACGAGCAGTACTTC. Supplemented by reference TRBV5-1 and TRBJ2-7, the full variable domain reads KAGVTQTPRYLIKTRGQQVTLSCSPISGHRSVSWYQQTPGQGLQFLFEYFSETQRNKGNFPGRFSGRQFSNSRSEMNVSTLELGDSALYLCASGLALSYEQYFGPGTRLTVT.

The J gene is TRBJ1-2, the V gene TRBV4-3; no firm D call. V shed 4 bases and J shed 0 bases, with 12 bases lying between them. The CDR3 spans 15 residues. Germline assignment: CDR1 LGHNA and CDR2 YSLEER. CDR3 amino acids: CASSPSRGANYGYTF. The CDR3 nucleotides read TGCGCCAGCAGCCCCTCTCGGGGAGCTAACTATGGCTACACCTTC.

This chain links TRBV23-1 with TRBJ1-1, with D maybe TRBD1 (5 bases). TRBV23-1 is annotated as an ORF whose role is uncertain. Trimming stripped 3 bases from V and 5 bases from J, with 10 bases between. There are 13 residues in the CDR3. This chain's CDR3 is CASSQGRGTEAFF. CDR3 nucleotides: TGCGCCAGCAGTCAGGGGCGGGGGACTGAAGCTTTCTTT.

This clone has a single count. The CDR3 here is CASSFRTGGSYEQYF. The CDR3 DNA sequence: TGTGCCAGCAGTTTTAGGACAGGGGGTTCATACGAGCAGTACTTC. This chain joins TRBV28 and TRBJ2-7, with 10 positions matching TRBD1. V lost 3 bases, J lost 4 bases, and 6 bases stayed unmatched. The CDR3 runs 15 residues. Germline CDR1 MDHEN, CDR2 SYDVKM.

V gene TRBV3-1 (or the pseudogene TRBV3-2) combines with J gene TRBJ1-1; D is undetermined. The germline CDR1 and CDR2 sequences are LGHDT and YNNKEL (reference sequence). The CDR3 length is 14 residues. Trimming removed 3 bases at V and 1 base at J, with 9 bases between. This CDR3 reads CASSHTDRNTEAFF. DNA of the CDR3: TGTGCCAGCAGCCACACAGATAGGAACACTGAAGCTTTCTTT.

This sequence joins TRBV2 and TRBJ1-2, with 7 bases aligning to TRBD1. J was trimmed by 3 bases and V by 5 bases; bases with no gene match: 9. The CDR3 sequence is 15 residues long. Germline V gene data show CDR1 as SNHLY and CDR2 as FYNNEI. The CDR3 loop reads CASSRDSPVDYGYTF. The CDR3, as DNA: TGTGCCAGCAGTAGGGACAGCCCCGTGGACTATGGCTACACCTTC.

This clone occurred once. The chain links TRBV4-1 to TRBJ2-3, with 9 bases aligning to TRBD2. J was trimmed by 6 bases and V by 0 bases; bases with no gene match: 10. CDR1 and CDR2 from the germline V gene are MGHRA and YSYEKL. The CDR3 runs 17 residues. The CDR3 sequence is CASSQDMASGVRDTQYF. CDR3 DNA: TGCGCCAGCAGCCAAGATATGGCTAGCGGGGTACGGGATACGCAGTATTTT.

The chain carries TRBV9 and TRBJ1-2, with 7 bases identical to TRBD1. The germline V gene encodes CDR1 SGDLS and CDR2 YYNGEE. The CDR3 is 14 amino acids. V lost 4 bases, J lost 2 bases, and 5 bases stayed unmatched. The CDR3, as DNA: TGTGCCAGCAGCTTTCAGACAGGGAACTATGGCTACACCTTC. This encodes CASSFQTGNYGYTF. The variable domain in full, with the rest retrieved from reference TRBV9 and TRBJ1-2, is DSGVTQTPKHLITATGQRVTLRCSPRSGDLSVYWYQQSLDQGLQFLIQYYNGEERAKGNILERFSAQQFPDLHSELNLSSLELGDSALYFCASSFQTGNYGYTFGSGTRLTVV.

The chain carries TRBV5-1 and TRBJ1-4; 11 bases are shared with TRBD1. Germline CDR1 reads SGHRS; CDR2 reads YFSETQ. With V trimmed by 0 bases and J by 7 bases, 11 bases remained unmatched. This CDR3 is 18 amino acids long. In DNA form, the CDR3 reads TGCGCCAGCAGCTTGGCATGGACAGGGGGCGCCGGGGTTGAAAAACTGTTTTTT. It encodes CASSLAWTGGAGVEKLFF. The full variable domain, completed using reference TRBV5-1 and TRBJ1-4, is KAGVTQTPRYLIKTRGQQVTLSCSPISGHRSVSWYQQTPGQGLQFLFEYFSETQRNKGNFPGRFSGRQFSNSRSEMNVSTLELGDSALYLCASSLAWTGGAGVEKLFFGSGTQLSVL.

CDR3 bases: TGCGCCAGCAGCGCCCGGACAGGGGCAACTAATGAAAAACTGTTTTTT. It translates to CASSARTGATNEKLFF. The chain carries TRBV5-1 and TRBJ1-4, with 9 bases aligning to TRBD1. The V and J ends lost 4 bases and 0 bases, in that order; junction bases with no gene match: 4. The CDR3 runs to 16 residues. Germline assignment: CDR1 SGHRS and CDR2 YFSETQ.

CDR3 protein: CASSPGTSLYNEQFF. The CDR3 DNA reads as TGTGCCAGCTCACCGGGGACTAGCCTCTACAATGAGCAGTTCTTC. V and J are TRBV18 and TRBJ2-1, with 9 bases aligning to TRBD2. This CDR3 has 15 residues. V lost 3 bases to trimming and J lost 3 bases; unmatched junction nucleotides: 3. Germline V gene data show CDR1 as KGHSH and CDR2 as LQKENI.

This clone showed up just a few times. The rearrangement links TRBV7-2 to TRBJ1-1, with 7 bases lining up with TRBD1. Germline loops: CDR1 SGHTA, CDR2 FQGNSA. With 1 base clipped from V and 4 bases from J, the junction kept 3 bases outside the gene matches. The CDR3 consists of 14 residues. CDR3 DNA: TGTGCCAGCAGCTTAGATGGACAGGTCACTGAAGCTTTCTTT. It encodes CASSLDGQVTEAFF.

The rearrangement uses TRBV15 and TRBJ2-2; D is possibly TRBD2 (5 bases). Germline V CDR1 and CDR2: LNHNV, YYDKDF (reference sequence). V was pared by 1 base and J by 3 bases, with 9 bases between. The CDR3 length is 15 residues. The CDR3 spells CATSRAQRYTGELFF. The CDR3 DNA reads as TGTGCCACCAGCAGAGCTCAGCGGTACACCGGGGAGCTGTTTTTT.

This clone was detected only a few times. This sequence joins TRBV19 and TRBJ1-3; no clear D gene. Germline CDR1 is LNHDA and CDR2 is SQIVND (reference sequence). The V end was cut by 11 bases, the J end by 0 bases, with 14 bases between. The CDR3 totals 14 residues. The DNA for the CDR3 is TGTGCCGCCCACCCGGGAGGCTCTGGAAACACCATATATTTT. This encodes CAAHPGGSGNTIYF.

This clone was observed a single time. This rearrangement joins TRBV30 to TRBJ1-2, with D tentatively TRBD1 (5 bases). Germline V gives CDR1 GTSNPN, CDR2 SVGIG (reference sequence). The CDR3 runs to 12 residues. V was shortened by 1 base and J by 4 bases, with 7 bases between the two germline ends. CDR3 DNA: TGTGCCTGGAGTGAGGACACCTATGGCTACACCTTC. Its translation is CAWSEDTYGYTF.

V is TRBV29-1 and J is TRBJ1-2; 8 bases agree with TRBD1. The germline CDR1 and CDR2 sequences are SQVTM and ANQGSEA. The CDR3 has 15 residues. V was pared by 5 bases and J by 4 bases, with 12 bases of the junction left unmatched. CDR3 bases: TGCAGCGTTCGACAGGGGCCTAGCCGTTCCTATGGCTACACCTTC. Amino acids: CSVRQGPSRSYGYTF.

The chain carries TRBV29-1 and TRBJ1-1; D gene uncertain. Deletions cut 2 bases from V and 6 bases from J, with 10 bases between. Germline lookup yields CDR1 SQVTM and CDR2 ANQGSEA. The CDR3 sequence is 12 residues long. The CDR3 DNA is TGCAGCGTTGAACGGGGTCCCCCTGAAGCTTTCTTT. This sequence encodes CSVERGPPEAFF.

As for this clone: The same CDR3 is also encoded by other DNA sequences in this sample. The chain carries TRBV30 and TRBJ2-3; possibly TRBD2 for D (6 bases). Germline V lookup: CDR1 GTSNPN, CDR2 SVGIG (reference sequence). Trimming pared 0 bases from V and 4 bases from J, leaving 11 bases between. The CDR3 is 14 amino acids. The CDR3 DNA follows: TGTGCCTGGAGTGTACGACGGGGGTCAGATACGCAGTATTTT. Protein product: CAWSVRRGSDTQYF.

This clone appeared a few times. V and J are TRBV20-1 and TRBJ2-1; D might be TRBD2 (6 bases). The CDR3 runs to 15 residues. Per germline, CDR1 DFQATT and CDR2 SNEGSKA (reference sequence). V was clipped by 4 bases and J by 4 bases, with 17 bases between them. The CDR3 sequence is CSAIEGGVEYNEQFF. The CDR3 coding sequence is TGCAGTGCTATTGAAGGCGGGGTGGAATACAATGAGCAGTTCTTC.

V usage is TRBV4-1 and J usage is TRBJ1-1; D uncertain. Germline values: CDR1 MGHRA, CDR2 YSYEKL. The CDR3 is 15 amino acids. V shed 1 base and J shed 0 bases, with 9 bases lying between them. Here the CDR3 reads CASSQVAGVNTEAFF. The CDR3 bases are TGCGCCAGCAGCCAAGTGGCCGGGGTGAACACTGAAGCTTTCTTT.

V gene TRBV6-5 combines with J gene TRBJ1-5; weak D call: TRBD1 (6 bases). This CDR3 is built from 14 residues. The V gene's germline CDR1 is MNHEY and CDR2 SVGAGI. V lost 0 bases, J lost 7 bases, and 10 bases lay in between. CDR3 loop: CASSYSRGTQPQHF. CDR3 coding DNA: TGTGCCAGCAGTTACTCGAGGGGGACCCAGCCCCAGCATTTT.

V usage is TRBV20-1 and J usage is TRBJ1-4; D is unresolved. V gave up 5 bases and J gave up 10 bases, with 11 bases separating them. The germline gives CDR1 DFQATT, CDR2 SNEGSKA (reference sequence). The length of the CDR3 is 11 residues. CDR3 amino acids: CSALGSRKLFF. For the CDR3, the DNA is TGCAGTGCTCTCGGGTCTCGAAAACTGTTTTTT.

CDR3 sequence: CASSLDRGFYEQYF. CDR3 DNA: TGTGCCAGCAGTTTGGACAGGGGGTTCTACGAGCAGTACTTC. The rearrangement links TRBV6-5 to TRBJ2-7; 10 nucleotides line up with TRBD1. V lost 4 bases to trimming and J lost 3 bases; unmatched junction nucleotides: 3. Germline lookup yields CDR1 MNHEY and CDR2 SVGAGI. CDR3 length equals 14 residues.